These T cell receptor beta chains were read from a single sample in a study of blood T cell repertoires in COVID-19. This table comes from immunoSEQ multiplex PCR, and its TCRdb copy is limited to in-frame clones, with some not included. Of 300,000 or so clones in the sample, more than 70% were seen once. Material for sequencing was peripheral blood. These receptor sequences come from a man younger than 30 who had recovered from COVID-19. Each CDR3 is given with its conserved first and last residue. D genes are given only for firm matches. Only some rows state a clone size, as once, few, many or a class for expanded clones.

CDR3aa,CDR3nt,d_gene,j_gene,abundance,v_gene
CASSFRSEATDTQYF,TGTGCCAGCAGCTTTAGGAGCGAGGCCACAGATACGCAGTATTTT,-,TRBJ2-3,-,TRBV7-3
CASSFTSAGSYNEQFF,TGTGCCAGCAGCTTCACTAGCGCCGGCTCCTACAATGAGCAGTTCTTC,TRBD2,TRBJ2-1,-,TRBV9
CASSDPGRRSEAFF,TGCGCCAGCAGCGACCCAGGGAGGAGAAGTGAAGCTTTCTTT,-,TRBJ1-1,-,TRBV4-1
CASSQDLSLATATQYF,TGCGCCAGCAGCCAAGATCTTTCCCTAGCAACAGCGACCCAGTACTTC,-,TRBJ2-5,-,TRBV4-1
CAWSPGTNSQPQHF,TGTGCCTGGAGCCCCGGGACAAATTCCCAGCCCCAGCATTTT,-,TRBJ1-5,-,TRBV30
CASSLAGTGNYEQYF,TGTGCCAGCAGCTTGGCCGGTACGGGGAACTACGAGCAGTACTTC,-,TRBJ2-7,-,TRBV5-6
CASSIGTSVPNEQFF,TGTGCCAGTAGTATAGGGACTTCAGTCCCCAATGAGCAGTTCTTC,-,TRBJ2-1,-,TRBV19
CVTGTSGINEQFF,TGTGTCACGGGGACTAGCGGGATTAATGAGCAGTTCTTC,TRBD2,TRBJ2-1,once,TRBV10-3
CASSPTGGGGTEAFF,TGTGCCAGCAGCCCGACAGGGGGCGGTGGCACTGAAGCTTTCTTT,TRBD1,TRBJ1-1,-,TRBV9
CATGLAGGGGELFF,TGTGCCACCGGACTAGCGGGAGGAGGTGGGGAGCTGTTTTTT,TRBD2,TRBJ2-2,-,TRBV28
CASGDRNTGELFF,TGTGCCAGCGGCGACAGGAACACCGGGGAGCTGTTTTTT,-,TRBJ2-2,few,TRBV11-3
CASSPSALNTEAFF,TGTGCCAGCAGCCCTAGCGCCTTGAACACTGAAGCTTTCTTT,-,TRBJ1-1,few,TRBV3-1/TRBV3-2
CASSKGQGGHEQYF,TGCGCCAGCAGCAAAGGACAGGGCGGCCACGAGCAGTACTTC,TRBD1,TRBJ2-7,-,TRBV5-1
CASRSVHLNTEAFF,TGTGCCAGCAGAAGCGTACACCTGAACACTGAAGCTTTCTTT,-,TRBJ1-1,-,TRBV6-5
CASRALTGRGGMPQHF,TGTGCCAGCAGGGCCCTTACCGGACGGGGCGGGATGCCCCAGCATTTT,-,TRBJ1-5,-,TRBV2
CATSREKGTGAIYEQYF,TGTGCCACCAGCAGAGAGAAGGGGACAGGGGCGATCTACGAGCAGTACTTC,TRBD1,TRBJ2-7,-,TRBV15
CASSRTVRGNTIYF,TGTGCCAGCAGTCGGACAGTCCGAGGAAACACCATATATTTT,-,TRBJ1-3,-,TRBV6-5
CASSPMRDRVYNEQFF,TGTGCCAGCAGCCCCATGCGGGACAGGGTCTACAATGAGCAGTTCTTC,TRBD1,TRBJ2-1,-,TRBV14
CASSHAAGGSYNEQFF,TGTGCCAGCAGCCATGCTGCGGGGGGGTCCTACAATGAGCAGTTCTTC,TRBD2,TRBJ2-1,-,TRBV4-2
CSVERIHNEQFF,TGCAGCGTTGAGCGGATACACAATGAGCAGTTCTTC,-,TRBJ2-1,-,TRBV29-1
CASSPGTGGIYEQYF,TGCGCCAGCAGCCCGGGGACAGGAGGGATCTACGAGCAGTACTTC,TRBD1,TRBJ2-7,-,TRBV4-1
CASSILIGGEQYF,TGTGCCAGCAGCATATTAATCGGGGGCGAGCAGTACTTC,-,TRBJ2-7,-,TRBV7-9
CASSETLPASTQYF,TGTGCCAGCAGCGAAACCTTACCCGCGTCGACCCAGTACTTC,-,TRBJ2-5,-,TRBV11-2
CASSQDLGRGSLGYTF,TGTGCCAGCAGCCAAGATCTCGGCAGGGGGTCCCTAGGCTACACCTTC,TRBD1,TRBJ1-2,-,TRBV4-2
CASSYSGSAEQDTQYF,TGTGCCAGCAGTTACTCGGGCTCAGCAGAGCAAGATACGCAGTATTTT,-,TRBJ2-3,few,TRBV6-5
CASSLGQEGRPFF,TGTGCCAGCAGCTTAGGACAGGAAGGAAGACCTTTCTTT,-,TRBJ1-1,-,TRBV7-2
CASRELATGHGELFF,TGCGCCAGCAGGGAACTAGCCACGGGCCATGGGGAGCTGTTTTTT,-,TRBJ2-2,-,TRBV5-1
CASSFTDNYGYTF,TGTGCCAGCAGCTTTACAGATAACTATGGCTACACCTTC,-,TRBJ1-2,once,TRBV11-2
CASPGQGGNNEQFF,TGTGCCAGCCCGGGACAGGGCGGGAACAATGAGCAGTTCTTC,TRBD1,TRBJ2-1,once,TRBV6-5
CASSRDRANTEAFF,TGTGCCAGCAGCAGGGACAGGGCAAACACTGAAGCTTTCTTT,TRBD1,TRBJ1-1,few,TRBV6-2/TRBV6-3
CASSRGQDNTEAFF,TGTGCCAGCAGCCGCGGACAGGATAACACTGAAGCTTTCTTT,TRBD1,TRBJ1-1,-,TRBV6-5
CASSLWRDSFSGANVLTF,TGTGCCAGCAGCTTATGGCGAGACAGCTTCTCTGGGGCCAACGTCCTGACTTTC,-,TRBJ2-6,-,TRBV7-8
CASSELEALSPYNEQFF,TGTGCCAGCAGTGAGTTAGAAGCCCTTTCTCCCTACAATGAGCAGTTCTTC,-,TRBJ2-1,-,TRBV2
CASSAGSGYEQYF,TGTGCCAGCAGCGCCGGGAGCGGCTACGAGCAGTACTTC,-,TRBJ2-7,-,TRBV9
CASRTAGATNEKLFF,TGTGCCAGCAGAACAGCAGGGGCGACGAATGAAAAACTGTTTTTT,-,TRBJ1-4,-,TRBV6-6
CASSPKGQGGGEQYF,TGTGCCAGCTCACCAAAGGGACAGGGCGGTGGGGAGCAGTACTTC,TRBD1,TRBJ2-7,-,TRBV18
CASSPQTGDFTYGYTF,TGCGCCAGCAGCCCGCAGACAGGGGACTTTACCTATGGCTACACCTTC,TRBD1,TRBJ1-2,-,TRBV4-3